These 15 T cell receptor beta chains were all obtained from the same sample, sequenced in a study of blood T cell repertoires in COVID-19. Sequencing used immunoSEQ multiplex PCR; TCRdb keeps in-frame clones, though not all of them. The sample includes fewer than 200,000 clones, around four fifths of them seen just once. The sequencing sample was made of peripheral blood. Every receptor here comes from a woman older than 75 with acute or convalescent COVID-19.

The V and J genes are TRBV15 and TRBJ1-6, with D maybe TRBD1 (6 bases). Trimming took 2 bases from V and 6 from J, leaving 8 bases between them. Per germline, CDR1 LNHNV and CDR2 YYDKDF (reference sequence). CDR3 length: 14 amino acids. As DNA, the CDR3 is TGTGCCACCAGCAGAACAGGGTTTAATTCACCCCTCCACTTT. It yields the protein CATSRTGFNSPLHF.

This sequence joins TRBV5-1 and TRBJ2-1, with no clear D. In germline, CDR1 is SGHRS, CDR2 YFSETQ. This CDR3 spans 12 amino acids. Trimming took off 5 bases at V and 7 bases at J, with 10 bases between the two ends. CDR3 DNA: TGCGCCAGCAGGGTGACCGGGAATGAGCAGTTCTTC. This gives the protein CASRVTGNEQFF.

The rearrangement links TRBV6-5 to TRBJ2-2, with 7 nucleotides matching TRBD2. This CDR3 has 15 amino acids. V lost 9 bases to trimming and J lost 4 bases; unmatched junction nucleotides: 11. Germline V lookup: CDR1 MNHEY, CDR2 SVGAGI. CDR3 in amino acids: CASRTGRVSTGELFF. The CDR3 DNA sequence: TGTGCCAGTCGAACGGGGAGGGTAAGCACCGGGGAGCTGTTTTTT.

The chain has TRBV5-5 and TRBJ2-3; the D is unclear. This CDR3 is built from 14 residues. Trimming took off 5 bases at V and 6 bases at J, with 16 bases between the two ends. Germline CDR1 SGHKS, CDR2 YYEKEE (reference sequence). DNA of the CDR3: TGTGCCAGCAGGGCACAAGTAATTCTCGATACGCAGTATTTT. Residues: CASRAQVILDTQYF.

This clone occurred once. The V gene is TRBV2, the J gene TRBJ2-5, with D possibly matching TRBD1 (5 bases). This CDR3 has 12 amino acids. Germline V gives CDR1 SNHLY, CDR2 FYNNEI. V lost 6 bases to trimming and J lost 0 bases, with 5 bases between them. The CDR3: CASRDNQETQYF. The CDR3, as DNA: TGTGCCAGCAGGGACAACCAAGAGACCCAGTACTTC.

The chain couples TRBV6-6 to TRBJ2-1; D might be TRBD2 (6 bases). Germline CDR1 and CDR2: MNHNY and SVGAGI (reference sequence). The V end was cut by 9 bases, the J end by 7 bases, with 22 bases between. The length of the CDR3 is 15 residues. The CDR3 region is CASVTGTSLRNEQFF. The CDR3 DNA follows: TGTGCCAGTGTGACCGGGACTTCCCTAAGGAATGAGCAGTTCTTC.

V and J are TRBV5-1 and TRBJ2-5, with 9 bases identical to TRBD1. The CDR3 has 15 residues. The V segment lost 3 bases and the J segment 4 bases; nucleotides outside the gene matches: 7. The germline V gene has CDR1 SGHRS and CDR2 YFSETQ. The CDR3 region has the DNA TGCGCCAGCAGCTCGAACAGGGGGCGCGGAGAGACCCAGTACTTC. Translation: CASSSNRGRGETQYF.

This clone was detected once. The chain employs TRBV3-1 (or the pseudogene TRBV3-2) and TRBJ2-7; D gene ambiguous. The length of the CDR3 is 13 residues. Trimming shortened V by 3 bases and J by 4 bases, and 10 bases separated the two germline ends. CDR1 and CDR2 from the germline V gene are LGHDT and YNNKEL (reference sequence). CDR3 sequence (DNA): TGTGCCAGCAGCCAGTCTAGTCGGTACGAGCAGTACTTC. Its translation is CASSQSSRYEQYF.

In nucleotides, the CDR3 is TGCGCCAGCAGCCAACAGGGTAACTATGGCTACACCTTC. This codes for CASSQQGNYGYTF. The chain joins TRBV5-1 to TRBJ1-2, with D tentatively TRBD1 (6 bases). Trimming removed 4 bases from V and 1 base from J, with 8 bases in between. This CDR3 has 13 residues. Germline V lookup: CDR1 SGHRS, CDR2 YFSETQ.

The CDR3 loop is CASSPQPGWVFF. CDR3 coding DNA: TGTGCCAGCAGCCCCCAGCCGGGATGGGTGTTTTTT. The rearrangement uses TRBV7-9 and TRBJ1-4; D ambiguous. The CDR3 is 12 residues long. The germline V gene has CDR1 SEHNR and CDR2 FQNEAQ (reference sequence). Trimming shortened V by 5 bases and J by 15 bases, and 16 bases separated the two germline ends. Full variable domain (remainder filled in from reference TRBV7-9 and TRBJ1-4): DTGVSQNPRHKITKRGQNVTFRCDPISEHNRLYWYRQTLGQGPEFLTYFQNEAQLEKSRLLSDRFSAERPKGSFSTLEIQRTEQGDSAMYLCASSPQPGWVFFGSGTQLSVL.

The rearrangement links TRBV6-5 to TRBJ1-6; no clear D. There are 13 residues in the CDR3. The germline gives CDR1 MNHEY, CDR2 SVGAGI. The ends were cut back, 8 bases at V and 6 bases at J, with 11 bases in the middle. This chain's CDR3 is CASGRQANSPLHF. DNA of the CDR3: TGTGCCAGCGGTAGGCAGGCTAATTCACCCCTCCACTTT.

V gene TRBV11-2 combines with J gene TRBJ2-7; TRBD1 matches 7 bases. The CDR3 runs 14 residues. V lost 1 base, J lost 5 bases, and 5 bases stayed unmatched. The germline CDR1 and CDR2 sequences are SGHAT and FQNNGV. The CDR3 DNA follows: TGTGCCAGCAGCTTAGCACAGGGGTGGCACGAGCAGTACTTC. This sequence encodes CASSLAQGWHEQYF.

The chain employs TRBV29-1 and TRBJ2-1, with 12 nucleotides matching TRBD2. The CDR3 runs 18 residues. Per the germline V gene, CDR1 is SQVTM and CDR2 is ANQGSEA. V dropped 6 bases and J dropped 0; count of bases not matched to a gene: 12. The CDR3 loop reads CSVARLAGDRHSYNEQFF. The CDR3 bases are TGCAGCGTCGCCCGACTAGCGGGGGACCGACACTCCTACAATGAGCAGTTCTTC.

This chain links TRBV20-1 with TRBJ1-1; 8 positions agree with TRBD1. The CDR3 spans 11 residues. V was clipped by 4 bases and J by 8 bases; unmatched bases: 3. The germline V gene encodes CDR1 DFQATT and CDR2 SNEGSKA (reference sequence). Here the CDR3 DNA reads TGCAGTGCTACTCGGGACAGGGAAGCTTTCTTT. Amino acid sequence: CSATRDREAFF.

CDR3 nucleotides: TGTGCCAGCAGCTCCATCGGGGGGGTCTACGAGCAGTACTTC. Protein sequence: CASSSIGGVYEQYF. This rearrangement joins TRBV7-2 to TRBJ2-7, with TRBD2 matching 8 bases. This CDR3 is 14 amino acids long. In germline, CDR1 is SGHTA, CDR2 FQGNSA. J gave up 3 bases and V 4 bases, and 5 bases lay outside the gene matches.